Following are 3 T cell receptor beta chains from one sample sequenced in a study of blood T cell repertoires in COVID-19. Assay: immunoSEQ multiplex PCR; the TCRdb copy retains only in-frame clones and omits some. The sample carries about 120,000 clones, approximately 82% recorded once. Specimen: peripheral blood. Every receptor here comes from a woman between 50 and 59 years old with acute or convalescent COVID-19.

A few counts support this clone. The chain couples TRBV6-5 to TRBJ1-1, with 7 bases aligning to TRBD1. CDR3 length equals 14 residues. In germline, CDR1 is MNHEY, CDR2 SVGAGI. Trimming at V came to 6 bases and at J to 0 bases, leaving 4 bases not matched to a gene. The CDR3 loop reads CASRTGQLNTEAFF. DNA of the CDR3: TGTGCCAGCAGGACGGGACAGCTGAACACTGAAGCTTTCTTT.

The V call is TRBV6-5, the J call TRBJ1-2; 10 bases agree with TRBD1. V shed 8 bases, J shed 2 bases, and the junction held 8 bases outside the gene matches. The germline V gene has CDR1 MNHEY and CDR2 SVGAGI. This CDR3 comprises 15 residues. The CDR3 loop is CASENGTGVNYGYTF. CDR3 DNA sequence: TGTGCCAGCGAAAATGGGACAGGGGTGAACTATGGCTACACCTTC.

A few counts support this clone. The chain couples TRBV13 to TRBJ2-4; D uncertain. Per the germline V gene, CDR1 is PRHDT and CDR2 is FYEKMQ (reference sequence). V was shortened by 0 bases and J by 10 bases, with 7 bases between the two germline ends. This CDR3 has 12 amino acids. The CDR3 nucleotides read TGTGCCAGCAGCTTAGGGAGCTTGATTCAGTACTTC. Translated, it gives CASSLGSLIQYF.